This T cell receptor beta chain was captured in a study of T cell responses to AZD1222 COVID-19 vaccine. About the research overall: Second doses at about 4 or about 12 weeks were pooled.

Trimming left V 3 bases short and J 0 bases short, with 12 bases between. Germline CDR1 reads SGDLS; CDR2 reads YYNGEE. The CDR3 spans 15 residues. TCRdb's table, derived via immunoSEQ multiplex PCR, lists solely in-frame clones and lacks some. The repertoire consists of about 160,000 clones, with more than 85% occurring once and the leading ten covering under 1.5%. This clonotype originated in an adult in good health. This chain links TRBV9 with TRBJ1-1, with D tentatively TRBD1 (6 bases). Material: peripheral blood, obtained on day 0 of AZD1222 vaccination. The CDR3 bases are TGTGCCAGCAGCGACAGGGTCGGGATGAACACTGAAGCTTTCTTT. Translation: CASSDRVGMNTEAFF.